Below, 22 T cell receptor beta chains from the same sample are listed, as sequenced in a study of shared clonotypes between healthy human individuals. Sequencing was performed with immunoSEQ multiplex PCR; in TCRdb, only in-frame clones are kept and a portion is missing. The sample holds roughly 1,100,000 clones, roughly 75% seen once. Sequencing was carried out using memory CD4+ T cells sorted from blood. Subset described: CD45RA-negative fraction. The origin of the receptors is a man aged 18 to 29 in good health.

CDR3 in amino acids: CASSLGNEQYF. The CDR3 bases are TGTGCCAGCAGCTTAGGGAACGAGCAGTACTTC. The chain has TRBV7-2 and TRBJ2-7; D gene unclear. CDR1 and CDR2 from the germline V gene are SGHTA and FQGNSA. There are 11 residues in the CDR3. The germline V and J ends were trimmed by 1 base and 5 bases, with 3 bases remaining between them.

The CDR3 loop reads CASSGGQAVYGYTF. CDR3 sequence (DNA): TGTGCCAGCAGTGGAGGACAGGCCGTCTATGGCTACACCTTC. V is TRBV25-1 and J is TRBJ1-2, with TRBD1 matching over 7 bases. CDR1 is MGHDK, CDR2 SYGVNS, per germline. The CDR3 length is 14 residues. The ends lost 4 bases at V and 4 bases at J; junction bases unmatched: 6.

The genes are TRBV6-1 and TRBJ2-1, with a tentative D call TRBD1 (6 bases). Trimming left V 6 bases short and J 0 bases short, with 9 bases between. The CDR3 consists of 14 residues. Germline V gives CDR1 MNHNS, CDR2 SASEGT. The CDR3 spells CASSRGRSYNEQFF. DNA of the CDR3: TGTGCCAGCAGCAGGGGTCGCTCCTACAATGAGCAGTTCTTC.

On this clone: Lacking the conserved final phenylalanine or tryptophan, this CDR3 likely reflects a read error. The limits of the CDR3 on the DNA are not certain, so only TCRdb's listed CDR3 is given. The chain employs TRBV2 and TRBJ1-5. The CDR3 region is 16 residues in length, termini included. The germline gives CDR1 SNHLY, CDR2 FYNNEI. The CDR3 region is CASSATPPGFSPSLVI.

Concerning this clone itself: This may come from a read error, since a much larger clone is one base off. J is TRBJ1-6 and V is TRBV7-2, with unresolved D. Germline CDR1 and CDR2: SGHTA and FQGNSA. Trimming pared 1 base from V and 4 bases from J, leaving 5 bases between. This CDR3 is 14 amino acids long. CDR3 amino acids: CASSLEQYNSPLHF. In DNA, the CDR3 is TGTGCCAGCAGCTTAGAACAGTATAATTCACCCCTCCACTTT. Variable domain in full (rest from reference TRBV7-2 and TRBJ1-6): GAGVSQSPSNKVTEKGKDVELRCDPISGHTALYWYRQSLGQGLEFLIYFQGNSAPDKSGLPSDRFSAERTGGSVSTLTIQRTQQEDSAVYLCASSLEQYNSPLHFGNGTRLTVT.

Points on this clone: Other DNA sequences in the same sample also yield this CDR3. The chain carries TRBV5-1 and TRBJ2-2, with 10 positions matching TRBD2. Per germline, CDR1 SGHRS and CDR2 YFSETQ. The CDR3 sequence is 15 residues long. V lost 4 bases, J lost 1 base, and 1 base stayed unmatched. CDR3 coding DNA: TGCGCCAGCAGCCGGACTAGCGGGAACACCGGGGAGCTGTTTTTT. This encodes CASSRTSGNTGELFF.

The rearrangement links TRBV2 to TRBJ1-2; 7 nucleotides match TRBD1. The V and J ends lost 2 bases and 3 bases, in that order; junction bases with no gene match: 6. CDR3 length: 15 amino acids. The germline gives CDR1 SNHLY, CDR2 FYNNEI. The CDR3 protein is CASSEKTGEDYGYTF. In DNA, the CDR3 is TGTGCCAGCAGTGAAAAAACAGGGGAAGACTATGGCTACACCTTC.

The rearrangement uses TRBV7-9 and TRBJ2-4, with D unclear. Trimming shortened V by 5 bases and J by 7 bases, and 15 bases separated the two germline ends. Germline CDR1 and CDR2: SEHNR and FQNEAQ (reference sequence). This CDR3 is built from 14 residues. The CDR3 spells CASSHVPEVNIQYF. In nucleotides, the CDR3 is TGTGCCAGCAGCCACGTCCCCGAGGTGAACATTCAGTACTTC.

The V call is TRBV25-1, the J call TRBJ2-2; 7 bases fit TRBD1. V shed 2 bases and J 0 bases; nucleotides not matched to a gene: 0. This CDR3 is built from 15 residues. CDR1 is MGHDK, CDR2 SYGVNS, per germline. Here the CDR3 reads CASSETGANTGELFF. The CDR3 nucleotides read TGTGCCAGCAGTGAAACAGGGGCGAACACCGGGGAGCTGTTTTTT.

The chain recombines TRBV5-1 with TRBJ1-6, with a possible D match to TRBD1 (5 bases). V dropped 5 bases and J dropped 7 bases, with 16 bases sitting between them. The CDR3 length is 15 residues. CDR1 is SGHRS, CDR2 YFSETQ, per germline. The CDR3 is CASSRVVRDNSPLHF. The DNA of the CDR3 is TGCGCCAGCAGTCGGGTCGTCAGGGACAATTCACCCCTCCACTTT.

V gene TRBV5-3 combines with J gene TRBJ1-3; 11 nucleotides agree with TRBD1. TRBV5-3 falls under the ORF class, with uncertain function. The length of the CDR3 is 17 residues. J lost 4 bases, V lost 4 bases, and 10 bases had no gene match. For the CDR3, the DNA is TGTGCCAGAAGCCGAACCGGGACAGGGGGAATGGGAAACACCATATATTTT. Translating it yields CARSRTGTGGMGNTIYF.

The chain recombines TRBV4-1 with TRBJ2-2, with 10 bases matching TRBD1. Germline trimming cut 0 bases from V and 5 bases from J; bases unmatched to any gene: 3. Germline V gives CDR1 MGHRA, CDR2 YSYEKL. The CDR3 consists of 16 residues. This chain's CDR3 is CASSQDPGQGTGELFF. The CDR3 coding sequence is TGCGCCAGCAGCCAAGATCCGGGACAGGGGACCGGGGAGCTGTTTTTT.

The V and J genes are TRBV19 and TRBJ2-3; 7 nucleotides match TRBD2. This CDR3 contains 13 residues. Germline V gene data show CDR1 as LNHDA and CDR2 as SQIVND (reference sequence). J lost 1 base, V lost 10 bases, and 5 bases had no gene match. CDR3 sequence: CATAGARTDTQYF. For the CDR3, the DNA is TGTGCCACTGCGGGAGCTCGCACAGATACGCAGTATTTT.

V and J are TRBV6-5 and TRBJ2-3; no firm D call. The V and J ends lost 5 bases and 4 bases respectively, with 10 bases between them. The CDR3 length is 13 residues. Looked up from germline, CDR1 is MNHEY and CDR2 is SVGAGI. The CDR3 DNA reads as TGTGCCAGCAGTACAAGACGGGCAGATACGCAGTATTTT. Protein product: CASSTRRADTQYF.

The chain employs TRBV5-1 and TRBJ2-2; D is tentatively TRBD1 or TRBD2 (5 bases each). CDR1 is SGHRS, CDR2 YFSETQ, per germline. This CDR3 has 16 amino acids. Trimming cost V 2 bases and J 7 bases, with 18 bases left between them. CDR3 coding DNA: TGCGCCAGCAGCTTTACTAGTCCTACTACAGGCGGGGAGCTGTTTTTT. Translated: CASSFTSPTTGGELFF. Full variable domain (outside the CDR3, taken from reference TRBV5-1 and TRBJ2-2): KAGVTQTPRYLIKTRGQQVTLSCSPISGHRSVSWYQQTPGQGLQFLFEYFSETQRNKGNFPGRFSGRQFSNSRSEMNVSTLELGDSALYLCASSFTSPTTGGELFFGEGSRLTVL.

For this clone: The junction and the germline gene differ at one end; a read error may be behind it. The chain couples TRBV6-6 to TRBJ1-1; D ambiguous. This CDR3 has 14 amino acids. Per germline, CDR1 MNHNY and CDR2 SVGAGI (reference sequence). CDR3: CAGSSEFRNTEAFF. The CDR3 bases are TGTGCCGGCAGCAGTGAGTTCCGGAACACTGAAGCTTTCTTT.

This chain links TRBV2 with TRBJ1-3; D not certain. Germline V gene sequence: CDR1 SNHLY, CDR2 FYNNEI. V was pared by 6 bases and J by 7 bases, with 16 bases between. The CDR3 has 14 residues. The DNA of the CDR3 is TGTGCCAGCAGCGGTGAACTGAAGAGGAACACCATATATTTT. Translating it yields CASSGELKRNTIYF. Full variable domain (outside the CDR3, taken from reference TRBV2 and TRBJ1-3): EPEVTQTPSHQVTQMGQEVILRCVPISNHLYFYWYRQILGQKVEFLVSFYNNEISEKSEIFDDQFSVERPDGSNFTLKIRSTKLEDSAMYFCASSGELKRNTIYFGEGSWLTVV.

V usage is TRBV30 and J usage is TRBJ2-3, with 13 bases aligning to TRBD2. The CDR3 extends over 16 amino acids. Germline loops: CDR1 GTSNPN, CDR2 SVGIG (reference sequence). V gave up 2 bases and J gave up 3 bases; unmatched junction bases: 5. The CDR3 DNA follows: TGTGCCTGGAGTTCACGACTAGCGGGAGGTACAGATACGCAGTATTTT. Translation gives CAWSSRLAGGTDTQYF.

The V gene is TRBV7-6, the J gene TRBJ2-3; TRBD2 is a possible D gene (5 bases). This CDR3 is 16 amino acids long. The ends were cut back, 1 base at V and 8 bases at J, with 19 bases in the middle. The V gene's germline CDR1 is SGHVS and CDR2 FNYEAQ. The CDR3 DNA reads as TGTGCCAGCAGCTTAGAACTAGTAACGGTCGGTGGTACGCAGTATTTT. This codes for CASSLELVTVGGTQYF.

This chain joins TRBV7-2 and TRBJ2-5; D unresolved. This CDR3 contains 13 residues. The germline gives CDR1 SGHTA, CDR2 FQGNSA. Deletions cut 5 bases from V and 5 bases from J, with 12 bases between. This CDR3 is CASSQPAGETQYF. CDR3 nucleotide sequence: TGTGCCAGCAGCCAGCCGGCCGGGGAGACCCAGTACTTC.

This chain links TRBV11-2 with TRBJ2-1; D is perhaps TRBD1 (5 bases). The V gene lost 2 bases and the J gene lost 10 bases, with 15 bases spanning the gap. The CDR3 sequence is 14 residues long. Germline lookup yields CDR1 SGHAT and CDR2 FQNNGV. This CDR3 reads CASSLSPQGVEQFF. CDR3 DNA: TGTGCCAGCAGCTTATCCCCGCAGGGCGTGGAGCAGTTCTTC.

Notes on this clone: Distinct nucleotide sequences in the sample also encode this CDR3. The chain couples TRBV6-1 to TRBJ1-1; D gene ambiguous. Trimming took off 8 bases at V and 2 bases at J, with 6 bases between the two ends. The germline V gene encodes CDR1 MNHNS and CDR2 SASEGT. CDR3 size: 11 residues. The CDR3, as DNA: TGTGCCAGCGGACGAAACACTGAAGCTTTCTTT. As protein: CASGRNTEAFF.